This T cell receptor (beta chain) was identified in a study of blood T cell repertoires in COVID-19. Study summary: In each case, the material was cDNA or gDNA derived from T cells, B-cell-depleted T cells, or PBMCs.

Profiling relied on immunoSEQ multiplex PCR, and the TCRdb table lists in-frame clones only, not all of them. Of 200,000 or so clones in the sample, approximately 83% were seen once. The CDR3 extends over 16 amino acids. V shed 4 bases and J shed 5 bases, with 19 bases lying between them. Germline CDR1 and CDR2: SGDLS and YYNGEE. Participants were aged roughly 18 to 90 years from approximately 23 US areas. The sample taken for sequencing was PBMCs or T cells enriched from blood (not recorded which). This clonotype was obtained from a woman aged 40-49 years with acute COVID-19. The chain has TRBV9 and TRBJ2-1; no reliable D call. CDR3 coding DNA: TGTGCCAGCAGCCCCGACCCCTTGACAAGCAACAATGAGCAGTTCTTC. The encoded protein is CASSPDPLTSNNEQFF.